This TCR beta chain stems from a study of identical twins. Whole-study findings and limits: Donors were not followed over many years; analysis was cross-sectional.

This clonotype was seen more than once but under ten times. Its antigen remains unknown. Carrying unique molecular identifiers, the cDNA also gained a universal primer site through template switching. TCRdb re-analysed the 5' RACE reads in MiXCR, keeping a single row per CDR3 protein. Of 1.5 million to 2 million distinct CDR3 sequences in the sample, more than 30% were seen once. Trimming removed 6 bases from V and 4 bases from J; junction bases left unmatched: 8. CDR1 is SGHVS, CDR2 FQNEAQ, per germline. This CDR3 comprises 14 residues. This receptor was identified in a newborn girl in good health. Sequencing input: cord blood. The J gene is TRBJ2-5, the V gene TRBV7-8; the match to TRBD2 covers 7 bases. The CDR3, as DNA: TGTGCCAGCAGAATAACTAGCGTGGGAGAGACCCAGTACTTC. This codes for CASRITSVGETQYF.